The clone carrying this T cell receptor (beta chain) was seen only a few times. Germline CDR1 and CDR2: LGHNA and YSLEER. Trimming removed 0 bases at V and 4 bases at J, with 10 bases between. This CDR3 has 15 amino acids. A library of TCRbeta sequences, prepared with unique molecular identifiers, was generated. TCRdb reanalysed the PCR reads using MiXCR and keeps one entry per CDR3 protein. The table has about 640,000 distinct CDR3 sequences, roughly 15% seen once. This record comes from a study of T-cell reconstitution after alpha-beta-depleted transplantation in children. The clonotype comes from a human donor who donated a stem cell graft to a child with acute myeloid leukemia. The sample consisted of PBMCs from the stem cell graft donor, taken from the stem cell graft. This chain uses TRBV4-3 with TRBJ2-1; D is perhaps TRBD2 (5 bases). The CDR3 bases are TGCGCCAGCAGCCAAGATGATCGGGGTTACAATGAGCAGTTCTTC. Translated, it gives CASSQDDRGYNEQFF.